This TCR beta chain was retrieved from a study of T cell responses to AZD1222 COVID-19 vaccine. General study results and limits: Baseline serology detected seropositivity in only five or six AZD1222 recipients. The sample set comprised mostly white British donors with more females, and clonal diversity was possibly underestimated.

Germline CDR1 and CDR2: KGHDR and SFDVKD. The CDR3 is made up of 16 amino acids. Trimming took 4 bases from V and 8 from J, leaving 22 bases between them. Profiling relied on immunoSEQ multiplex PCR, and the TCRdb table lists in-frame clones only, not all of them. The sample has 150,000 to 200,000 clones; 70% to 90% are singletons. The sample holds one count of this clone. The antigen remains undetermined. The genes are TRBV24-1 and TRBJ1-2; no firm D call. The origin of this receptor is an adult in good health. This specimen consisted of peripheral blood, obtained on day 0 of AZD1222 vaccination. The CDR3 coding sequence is TGTGCCACCAGTGAACGATCGTCGGACGGAGTATGGGGCTACACCTTC. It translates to CATSERSSDGVWGYTF.